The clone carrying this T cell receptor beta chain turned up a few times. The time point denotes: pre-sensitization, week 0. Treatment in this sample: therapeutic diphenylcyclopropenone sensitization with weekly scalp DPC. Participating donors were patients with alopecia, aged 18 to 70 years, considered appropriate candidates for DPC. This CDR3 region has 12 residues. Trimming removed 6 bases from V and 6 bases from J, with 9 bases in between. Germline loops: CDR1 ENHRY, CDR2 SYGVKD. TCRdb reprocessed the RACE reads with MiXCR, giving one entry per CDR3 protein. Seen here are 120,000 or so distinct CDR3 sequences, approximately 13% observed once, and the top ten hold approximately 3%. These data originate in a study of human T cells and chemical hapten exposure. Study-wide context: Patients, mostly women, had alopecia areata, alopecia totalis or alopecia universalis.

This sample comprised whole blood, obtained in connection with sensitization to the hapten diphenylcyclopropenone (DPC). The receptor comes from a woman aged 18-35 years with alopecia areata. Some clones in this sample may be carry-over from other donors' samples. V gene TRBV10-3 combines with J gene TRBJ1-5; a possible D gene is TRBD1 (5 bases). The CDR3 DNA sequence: TGTGCCATCAGAGGGGAGGGTCAGCCCCAGCATTTT. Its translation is CAIRGEGQPQHF.